This entry lists 18 T cell receptor beta chains sequenced from one sample in a study of blood T cell repertoires in COVID-19. This table comes from immunoSEQ multiplex PCR, and its TCRdb copy is limited to in-frame clones, with some not included. The table lists approximately 120,000 clones, about 88% of them singletons, with roughly 1.2% in the top ten. Material for sequencing was peripheral blood. The origin of the receptors is an elderly woman with acute or convalescent COVID-19.

This clone was seen only once. CDR3 nucleotides: TGTGCCAGCAGCTTGGGCCCCCGGGATGAGCAGTTCTTC. Translated, it gives CASSLGPRDEQFF. The rearrangement joins TRBV5-5 to TRBJ2-1; D is ambiguous. Germline loops: CDR1 SGHKS, CDR2 YYEKEE (reference sequence). V was trimmed by 0 bases and J by 8 bases, leaving 9 bases between them. CDR3 length equals 13 residues.

CDR3 DNA sequence: TGTGCCAGTTTGGTGGCGGCCGGTGAAAAACTGTTTTTT. Encoded protein: CASLVAAGEKLFF. V is TRBV6-5 and J is TRBJ1-4; no reliable D call. This CDR3 has 13 residues. Trimming shortened V by 9 bases and J by 7 bases, and 15 bases separated the two germline ends. CDR1 is MNHEY, CDR2 SVGAGI, per germline.

J is TRBJ2-7 and V is TRBV6-2 or TRBV6-3, with D possibly being TRBD2 (6 bases). V was cut by 0 bases and J by 4 bases, with 19 bases left in between. Per germline, CDR1 MNHEY and CDR2 SVGEGT. The CDR3 length is 17 residues. CDR3 nucleotides: TGTGCCAGCAGTTACTCGTTTTGGCTAGCGACCCGGTACGAGCAGTACTTC. It is translated as CASSYSFWLATRYEQYF.

CDR3 protein: CASSQESGLGGNEGYTF. The CDR3 DNA follows: TGTGCCAGCAGCCAAGAGTCGGGGCTGGGGGGAAACGAGGGCTACACCTTC. V usage is TRBV4-2 and J usage is TRBJ1-2, with D tentatively TRBD1 (5 bases). Per the germline V gene, CDR1 is LGHNA and CDR2 is YNFKEQ. This CDR3 is 17 amino acids long. V was trimmed by 0 bases and J by 8 bases, leaving 22 bases between them.

The rearrangement uses TRBV7-9 and TRBJ2-7, with 7 bases fitting TRBD1. V lost 6 bases and J lost 2; bases outside the gene matches: 7. The CDR3 has 14 amino acids. The germline gives CDR1 SEHNR, CDR2 FQNEAQ (reference sequence). DNA of the CDR3: TGTGCCAGCAGTCTCCGGGACAGCCCCTACGAGCAGTACTTC. Protein: CASSLRDSPYEQYF.

This chain uses TRBV28 with TRBJ1-1; no clear D gene. V was trimmed by 2 bases and J by 2 bases, leaving 6 bases between them. The CDR3 is made up of 13 amino acids. Germline assignment: CDR1 MDHEN and CDR2 SYDVKM. CDR3 in DNA: TGTGCCAGCAGTTTAGAGGGTAACACTGAAGCTTTCTTT. Translation: CASSLEGNTEAFF. Full variable domain (outside the CDR3, taken from reference TRBV28 and TRBJ1-1): DVKVTQSSRYLVKRTGEKVFLECVQDMDHENMFWYRQDPGLGLRLIYFSYDVKMKEKGDIPEGYSVSREKKERFSLILESASTNQTSMYLCASSLEGNTEAFFGQGTRLTVV.

This rearrangement joins TRBV18 to TRBJ2-5, with a possible D match to TRBD2 (5 bases). Trimming took off 3 bases at V and 4 bases at J, with 9 bases between the two ends. Germline V gene sequence: CDR1 KGHSH, CDR2 LQKENI. This CDR3 contains 13 residues. CDR3 sequence (DNA): TGTGCCAGCTCACCGCGGGCGCGAGAGACCCAGTACTTC. Translation: CASSPRARETQYF.

This rearrangement joins TRBV18 to TRBJ2-7; 8 positions agree with TRBD2. Losses at the gene ends were 2 bases for V and 0 bases for J; bases not matched to a gene: 0. In germline, CDR1 is KGHSH, CDR2 LQKENI. The CDR3 is 14 amino acids. The CDR3 here is CASSPSGGSYEQYF. The CDR3 nucleotides read TGTGCCAGCTCACCAAGCGGGGGCTCCTACGAGCAGTACTTC.

The genes are TRBV9 and TRBJ2-7, with D hard to call. Trimming removed 0 bases at V and 1 base at J, with 8 bases between. The CDR3 contains 14 residues. CDR1 SGDLS and CDR2 YYNGEE come from the germline V gene. CDR3 protein: CASSVAQESYEQYF. DNA of the CDR3: TGTGCCAGCAGCGTAGCTCAGGAATCCTACGAGCAGTACTTC. The full variable domain, rest sourced from reference TRBV9 and TRBJ2-7, is DSGVTQTPKHLITATGQRVTLRCSPRSGDLSVYWYQQSLDQGLQFLIQYYNGEERAKGNILERFSAQQFPDLHSELNLSSLELGDSALYFCASSVAQESYEQYFGPGTRLTVT.

The gene calls are TRBV28 and TRBJ2-7, with D tentatively TRBD1 (6 bases). The CDR3 is made up of 15 amino acids. The germline V gene encodes CDR1 MDHEN and CDR2 SYDVKM. V gave up 7 bases and J gave up 0 bases, with 16 bases separating them. CDR3 loop: CASTPTGLSSYEQYF. Here the CDR3 DNA reads TGTGCCAGCACCCCTACAGGGTTAAGCTCCTACGAGCAGTACTTC.

This clone was found once. CDR3 protein: CASSLASDYGAYEQYF. The CDR3 region has the DNA TGTGCCAGCAGCCTGGCCTCTGACTATGGAGCCTACGAGCAGTACTTC. The V gene is TRBV7-6, the J gene TRBJ2-7; tentative D call: TRBD2 (5 bases). V lost 5 bases and J 2 bases, leaving 19 bases between the germline ends. The CDR3 covers 16 residues. Germline values: CDR1 SGHVS, CDR2 FNYEAQ.

This sequence joins TRBV7-9 and TRBJ2-1; either TRBD1 or TRBD2 may fit D (5 bases each). Looked up from germline, CDR1 is SEHNR and CDR2 is FQNEAQ (reference sequence). The CDR3 loop spans 15 amino acids. Trimming left V 5 bases short and J 0 bases short, with 11 bases between. Here the CDR3 reads CASSRDRSSYNEQFF. The CDR3, as DNA: TGTGCCAGCAGCAGGGACCGCAGCTCCTACAATGAGCAGTTCTTC.

This clone was seen once. The J gene is TRBJ1-1, the V gene TRBV2; D call uncertain. The CDR3 has 16 residues. The V end lost 2 bases, the J end lost 5 bases, and 18 bases lay between the germline ends. Germline CDR1 reads SNHLY; CDR2 reads FYNNEI. CDR3 bases: TGTGCCAGCAGTGAACCCCGGGGAGGGAACGTGACTGAAGCTTTCTTT. This gives the protein CASSEPRGGNVTEAFF.

This sequence joins TRBV27 and TRBJ1-1, with D hard to call. V lost 4 bases to trimming and J lost 1 base, with 13 bases between them. Germline loops: CDR1 MNHEY, CDR2 SMNVEV (reference sequence). The CDR3 runs to 15 residues. DNA of the CDR3: TGTGCCAGCAGTTCCCTCCTTTGGGCGAACACTGAAGCTTTCTTT. Translation gives CASSSLLWANTEAFF.

J is TRBJ2-5 and V is TRBV5-1; 8 nucleotides agree with TRBD2. From germline, CDR1 is SGHRS and CDR2 YFSETQ. J lost 5 bases, V lost 0 bases, and 6 bases had no gene match. The CDR3 spans 15 residues. CDR3 sequence (DNA): TGCGCCAGCAGCTTGGCCAGGGGACTAGGGGAGACCCAGTACTTC. It yields the protein CASSLARGLGETQYF.

V gene TRBV27 combines with J gene TRBJ1-6; 8 bases line up with TRBD1. This CDR3 has 15 residues. The V gene end was trimmed by 5 bases and the J gene end by 11 bases; junction bases not matched to a gene: 11. CDR1 is MNHEY, CDR2 SMNVEV, per germline (reference sequence). The CDR3 protein is CASSVTGGTGAPLHF. In DNA form, the CDR3 reads TGTGCCAGCAGTGTAACAGGGGGTACGGGAGCACCCCTCCACTTT.

CDR3 amino acids: CASSLGDRGQPQHF. DNA of the CDR3: TGCGCCAGCAGCTTGGGGGACAGGGGTCAGCCCCAGCATTTT. This chain uses TRBV5-1 with TRBJ1-5, with 10 bases lining up with TRBD1. CDR3 length: 14 residues. Trimming took 0 bases from V and 6 from J; bases not matched to a gene: 0. Germline CDR1 SGHRS, CDR2 YFSETQ. Full variable domain (rest looked up from reference TRBV5-1 and TRBJ1-5): KAGVTQTPRYLIKTRGQQVTLSCSPISGHRSVSWYQQTPGQGLQFLFEYFSETQRNKGNFPGRFSGRQFSNSRSEMNVSTLELGDSALYLCASSLGDRGQPQHFGDGTRLSIL.

The V and J genes are TRBV11-2 and TRBJ1-3; 11 bases are a match to TRBD1. The CDR3 is 15 residues long. J gave up 4 bases and V 5 bases, and 4 bases lay outside the gene matches. The V gene's germline CDR1 is SGHAT and CDR2 FQNNGV. CDR3 sequence (DNA): TGTGCCAGCAGCCGGACAGGGGGCAGGGGAAACACCATATATTTT. Protein: CASSRTGGRGNTIYF.